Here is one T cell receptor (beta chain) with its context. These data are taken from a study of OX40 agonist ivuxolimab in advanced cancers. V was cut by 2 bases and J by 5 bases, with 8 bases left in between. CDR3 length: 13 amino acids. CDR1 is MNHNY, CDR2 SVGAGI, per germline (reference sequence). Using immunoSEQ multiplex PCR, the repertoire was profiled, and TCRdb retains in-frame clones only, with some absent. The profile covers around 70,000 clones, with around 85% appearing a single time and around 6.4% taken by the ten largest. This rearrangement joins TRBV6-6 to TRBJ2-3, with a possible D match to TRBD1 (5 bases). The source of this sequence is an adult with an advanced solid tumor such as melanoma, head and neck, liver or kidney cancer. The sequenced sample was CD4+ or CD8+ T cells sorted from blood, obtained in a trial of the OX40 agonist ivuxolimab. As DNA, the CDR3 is TGTGCCAGCAGTTACCAGACAGAAGATACGCAGTATTTT. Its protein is CASSYQTEDTQYF.